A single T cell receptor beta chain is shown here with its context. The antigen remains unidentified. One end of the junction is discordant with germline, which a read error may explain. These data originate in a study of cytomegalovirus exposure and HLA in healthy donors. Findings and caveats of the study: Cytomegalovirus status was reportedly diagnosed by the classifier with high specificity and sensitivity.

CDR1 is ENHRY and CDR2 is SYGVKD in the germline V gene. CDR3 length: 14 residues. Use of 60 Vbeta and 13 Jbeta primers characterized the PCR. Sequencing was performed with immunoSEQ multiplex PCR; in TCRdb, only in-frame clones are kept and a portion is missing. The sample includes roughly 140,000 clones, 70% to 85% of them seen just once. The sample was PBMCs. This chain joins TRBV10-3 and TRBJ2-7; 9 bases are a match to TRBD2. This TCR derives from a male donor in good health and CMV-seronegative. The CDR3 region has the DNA TGTGCCATCAGCAATAGCGGGAGACTCTACGCGCAGTACTTC. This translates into CAISNSGRLYAQYF.